This T cell receptor (beta chain) appears in the sequencing data of a study of T cells in Graves' hyperthyroidism and ophthalmopathy. General study points: Classification by a 13 V-J model distinguished ophthalmopathy from stable hyperthyroidism. Blood samples included most of the expanded thyroid clonotypes exceeding 0.001.

Amplified regions were TCR beta CDR3 sequences from RNA transcripts. HTBI primers were employed in a first-round RT-PCR of the TCR CDR3. In TCRdb, the multiplex PCR reads were re-called with MiXCR into one record per CDR3 protein. The table has around 340,000 distinct CDR3 sequences, around 20% seen once. The length of the CDR3 is 14 residues. Trimming removed 1 base from V and 5 bases from J, with 9 bases in between. The V gene's germline CDR1 is LGHDT and CDR2 YNNKEL (reference sequence). This clonotype appeared many times. Antigen unknown. Sequenced sample: blood. V gene TRBV3-1 combines with J gene TRBJ1-5, with D possibly being TRBD1 (5 bases). The receptor was derived from a woman aged 50 to 65 with Graves' hyperthyroidism. Here the CDR3 DNA reads TGTGCCAGCAGCCAAGCGTCAGGGTATCAGCCCCAGCATTTT. As protein: CASSQASGYQPQHF.